The 11 T cell receptor beta chains given below trace back to one sample, sequenced in a study of blood T cell repertoires in COVID-19. Repertoires were generated with immunoSEQ multiplex PCR, while TCRdb's copy carries only in-frame clones and drops some. The sample includes 150,000 to 180,000 clones, around 83% of them seen just once. The source material was peripheral blood. These receptors were taken from a woman aged 55-69 years with acute or convalescent COVID-19.

The V call is TRBV7-6, the J call TRBJ1-6, with 7 bases lining up with TRBD1. Germline loops: CDR1 SGHVS, CDR2 FNYEAQ. This CDR3 has 16 residues. J lost 6 bases, V lost 5 bases, and 10 bases had no gene match. CDR3 sequence reads: CASSPNMGQTNSPLHF. The DNA for the CDR3 is TGTGCCAGCAGCCCGAATATGGGACAGACTAATTCACCCCTCCACTTT.

V usage is TRBV18 and J usage is TRBJ1-2, with TRBD1 identical over 8 bases. The CDR3 is made up of 15 amino acids. In germline, CDR1 is KGHSH, CDR2 LQKENI. J lost 4 bases, V lost 0 bases, and 4 bases had no gene match. The CDR3 sequence: CASSPPQDRAYGYTF. For the CDR3, the DNA is TGTGCCAGCTCACCACCCCAGGACAGGGCCTATGGCTACACCTTC.

The CDR3 reads CASSPDRGVRGTEAFF. CDR3 DNA: TGTGCCAGCAGTCCTGACAGGGGTGTTAGGGGCACTGAAGCTTTCTTT. This chain links TRBV7-9 with TRBJ1-1; 8 nucleotides agree with TRBD1. Germline CDR1 and CDR2: SEHNR and FQNEAQ (reference sequence). J lost 4 bases, V lost 6 bases, and 13 bases had no gene match. The CDR3 is 16 residues long.

V and J are TRBV28 and TRBJ1-1; D call uncertain. V shed 6 bases and J shed 5 bases, with 16 bases lying between them. The CDR3 totals 14 residues. Per germline, CDR1 MDHEN and CDR2 SYDVKM. The CDR3 spells CASRAPHGETEAFF. As DNA, the CDR3 is TGTGCCAGCAGGGCTCCTCACGGGGAAACTGAAGCTTTCTTT.

V is TRBV6-5 and J is TRBJ1-1; D ambiguous. This CDR3 contains 12 residues. V lost 2 bases, J lost 8 bases, and 9 bases lay in between. In germline, CDR1 is MNHEY, CDR2 SVGAGI. For the CDR3, the DNA is TGTGCCAGCAGTTACCCTGCGGGGGAAGCTTTCTTT. As protein: CASSYPAGEAFF.

Only one count was recorded for this clone. The chain recombines TRBV5-3 with TRBJ1-2; 9 bases are shared with TRBD1. TRBV5-3 is marked as an open reading frame, function uncertain. V dropped 9 bases and J dropped 4; count of bases not matched to a gene: 7. The CDR3 totals 13 residues. The CDR3 region has the DNA TGTGCCATCTTTTTGGGACAGGGCTATGGCTACACCTTC. Translating it yields CAIFLGQGYGYTF.

V usage is TRBV18 and J usage is TRBJ1-1; possibly TRBD1 for D (5 bases). There are 17 residues in the CDR3. Germline V gene data show CDR1 as KGHSH and CDR2 as LQKENI. V was cut by 3 bases and J by 4 bases, with 21 bases left in between. As DNA, the CDR3 is TGTGCCAGCTCACCGATGTCCGGGGGAGGGAGGGTCACTGAAGCTTTCTTT. This codes for CASSPMSGGGRVTEAFF. Variable domain in full (rest from reference TRBV18 and TRBJ1-1): NAGVMQNPRHLVRRRGQEARLRCSPMKGHSHVYWYRQLPEEGLKFMVYLQKENIIDESGMPKERFSAEFPKEGPSILRIQQVVRGDSAAYFCASSPMSGGGRVTEAFFGQGTRLTVV.

The rearrangement uses TRBV9 and TRBJ1-3; D uncertain. The CDR3 runs 15 residues. Per germline, CDR1 SGDLS and CDR2 YYNGEE. Trimming took 4 bases from V and 4 from J, leaving 15 bases between them. This chain's CDR3 is CASSPTGSGGNTIYF. In nucleotides, the CDR3 is TGTGCCAGCAGCCCTACGGGCTCGGGGGGAAACACCATATATTTT.

The genes are TRBV19 and TRBJ2-3, with D maybe TRBD2 (7 bases). This CDR3 has 15 amino acids. The ends were cut back, 5 bases at V and 4 bases at J, with 16 bases in the middle. Germline CDR1 and CDR2: LNHDA and SQIVND (reference sequence). DNA of the CDR3: TGTGCCAGTAGTCAAGGGGCGGGGGCCCCAGATACGCAGTATTTT. It encodes CASSQGAGAPDTQYF.

This clone turned up a few times. This chain uses TRBV10-1 with TRBJ1-2; tentative D call: TRBD1 (5 bases). Germline loops: CDR1 WNHNN, CDR2 SYGVQD (reference sequence). The CDR3 is made up of 13 amino acids. Between the trimmed V and J ends, which lost 3 bases and 7 bases, there was a span of 12 bases. The CDR3 reads CASSDSGGSGYTF. The CDR3 DNA sequence: TGCGCCAGCAGTGACTCGGGGGGAAGTGGCTACACCTTC.

The CDR3 nucleotides read TGTGCCAGCAGTCCGCCCTATGGTAATTCACCCCTCCACTTT. Protein: CASSPPYGNSPLHF. The chain uses TRBV7-2 and TRBJ1-6; no clear D gene. The CDR3 sequence is 14 residues long. Trimming left V 6 bases short and J 6 bases short, with 12 bases between. Germline CDR1 reads SGHTA; CDR2 reads FQGNSA. The whole variable domain, filled in from reference TRBV7-2 and TRBJ1-6, reads GAGVSQSPSNKVTEKGKDVELRCDPISGHTALYWYRQSLGQGLEFLIYFQGNSAPDKSGLPSDRFSAERTGGSVSTLTIQRTQQEDSAVYLCASSPPYGNSPLHFGNGTRLTVT.